The 20 T cell receptor beta chains listed next were all sequenced from one sample in a study of monozygotic twins with inflammatory bowel disease. From the 5' RACE reads, TCRdb lists one entry per CDR3 protein and no DNA. The sample table includes about 150,000 distinct CDR3 sequences. Input material: blood. The receptors come from a human donor with ulcerative colitis or Crohn's disease, or a healthy co-twin of an affected twin (not recorded which).

The chain couples TRBV2 to TRBJ2-1; the TCRdb call, TRBD1, lacks DNA for checking. Germline CDR1 is SNHLY and CDR2 is FYNNEI. This CDR3 is built from 14 residues. This chain's CDR3 is CASSPGTANGEQFF.

The CDR3 protein is CASSLRASGITDTQYF. This chain joins TRBV7-2 and TRBJ2-3; the TCRdb D gene call, TRBD2, has no DNA to confirm it. Germline V gives CDR1 SGHTA, CDR2 FQGNSA. The CDR3 is 16 residues long.

The chain carries TRBV7-3 and TRBJ2-1; TCRdb indicates TRBD2, and absent DNA this call remains unverified. Germline V gene lookup returns CDR1 SGHTA and CDR2 FQGTGA. CDR3 length: 18 residues. The CDR3 is CASSSELAGASSYNEQFF.

This sequence joins TRBV9 and TRBJ2-5. Germline V gene lookup returns CDR1 SGDLS and CDR2 YYNGEE. The CDR3 consists of 14 residues. CDR3 sequence reads: CASSVDRVLETQYF.

The rearrangement uses TRBV20-1 and TRBJ2-1; the TCRdb D gene call, TRBD2, has no DNA to confirm it. Germline-derived CDR1 and CDR2 are DFQATT and SNEGSKA (reference sequence). The length of the CDR3 is 16 residues. The chain's CDR3 is CSAGLQSGRFYNEQFF.

V and J are TRBV7-9 and TRBJ2-1. The CDR3 has 15 amino acids. Germline-derived CDR1 and CDR2 are SEHNR and FQNEAQ (reference sequence). The chain's CDR3 is CASSPRTLSYNEQFF.

The chain carries TRBV19 and TRBJ1-1. The germline V gene has CDR1 LNHDA and CDR2 SQIVND (reference sequence). The CDR3 extends over 14 amino acids. The CDR3: CASSPQTQVTEAFF. The full variable domain, its missing parts supplied by reference TRBV19 and TRBJ1-1, is DGGITQSPKYLFRKEGQNVTLSCEQNLNHDAMYWYRQDPGQGLRLIYYSQIVNDFQKGDIAEGYSVSREKKESFPLTVTSAQKNPTAFYLCASSPQTQVTEAFFGQGTRLTVV.

The chain has TRBV19 and TRBJ2-1; absent DNA, TCRdb's TRBD2 call cannot be checked. Germline V gives CDR1 LNHDA, CDR2 SQIVND (reference sequence). The CDR3 is made up of 15 amino acids. CDR3 sequence reads: CASSPTSGIYNEQFF.

This sequence joins TRBV24-1 and TRBJ1-4. Germline lookup yields CDR1 KGHDR and CDR2 SFDVKD. CDR3 length: 14 amino acids. The chain's CDR3 is CATSDPAQNEKLFF.

V gene TRBV4-2 combines with J gene TRBJ2-3; without DNA, the TCRdb call of TRBD2 cannot be checked. The CDR3 spans 15 residues. The germline gives CDR1 LGHNA, CDR2 YNFKEQ. CDR3 sequence: CASSNGEGGKDTQYF.

The chain employs TRBV14 and TRBJ2-1; the D call of TRBD2 rests on TCRdb alone, since no DNA is present to check it. The CDR3 extends over 16 amino acids. Germline V CDR1 and CDR2: SGHDN, FVKESK. The CDR3 is CASSQEVAGEGNEQFF.

The rearrangement links TRBV7-6 to TRBJ2-1; TCRdb's D gene call, TRBD1, goes unchecked for lack of DNA. The CDR3 totals 18 residues. CDR1 and CDR2 (germline): SGHVS, FNYEAQ. This chain's CDR3 is CASSFGQVHSFSYNEQFF. The full variable domain, completed using reference TRBV7-6 and TRBJ2-1, is GAGVSQSPRYKVTKRGQDVALRCDPISGHVSLYWYRQALGQGPEFLTYFNYEAQQDKSGLPNDRFSAERPEGSISTLTIQRTEQRDSAMYRCASSFGQVHSFSYNEQFFGPGTRLTVL.

The V call is TRBV7-8, the J call TRBJ1-1; TCRdb proposes TRBD1, but this gene call is untestable without DNA. Germline V gene sequence: CDR1 SGHVS, CDR2 FQNEAQ. CDR3 length equals 17 residues. CDR3: CASSFRTGLSPNTEAFF.

The chain joins TRBV20-1 to TRBJ2-1; lacking DNA, the TRBD2 call made by TCRdb goes unchecked. Germline V gene sequence: CDR1 DFQATT, CDR2 SNEGSKA (reference sequence). This CDR3 has 18 amino acids. CDR3 loop: CSARALNGGRASYNEQFF.

This sequence joins TRBV6-2 or TRBV6-3 and TRBJ2-2; TCRdb picks TRBD2, but there is no DNA to check that call. Germline lookup yields CDR1 MNHEY and CDR2 SVGEGT. The CDR3 extends over 15 amino acids. CDR3 amino acids: CASSKTSGRTGELFF.

The chain combines TRBV12-3 or TRBV12-4 with TRBJ1-1; the D call of TRBD1 rests on TCRdb alone, since no DNA is present to check it. The CDR3 is 12 amino acids. CDR3 region: CASSLGGLEAFF.

V and J are TRBV6-5 and TRBJ2-3; checking the TCRdb D call of TRBD2 is not possible without DNA. CDR1 is MNHEY and CDR2 is SVGAGI in the germline V gene. The CDR3 spans 13 residues. CDR3: CASLQRDGDTQYF.

This chain joins TRBV6-6 and TRBJ1-1; the TCRdb D gene call, TRBD1, has no DNA to confirm it. Germline CDR1 MNHNY, CDR2 SVGAGI (reference sequence). The CDR3 is 13 residues long. The CDR3 loop is CASSRYEQGEAFF.

The rearrangement uses TRBV5-6 and TRBJ2-1; TCRdb's D call of TRBD2 is untestable without DNA. This CDR3 has 17 amino acids. From germline, CDR1 is SGHDT and CDR2 YYEEEE. This CDR3 reads CASSREIAGENYNEQFF.

The chain has TRBV7-6 and TRBJ2-7. The germline V gene has CDR1 SGHVS and CDR2 FNYEAQ. The CDR3 runs to 13 residues. CDR3 protein: CASSLEGAYEQYF.